Ten or more counts support the clone carrying this T cell receptor (beta chain). Its antigen remains unknown. The source of the sample is a study of T cell repertoires in cytomegalovirus infection. The overall study: In the study, CMV epitopes included recently identified HLA-C-restricted and well-studied HLA-B-restricted ones.

The V gene lost 7 bases and the J gene lost 5 bases, with 7 bases spanning the gap. Germline V gene lookup returns CDR1 SNHLY and CDR2 FYNNEI. This CDR3 is 11 amino acids long. Study-level points and caveats: Carriage of CMV together with the relevant HLA was identifiable through cumulative public TCR beta family frequency. There were HLA-C-restricted CMV-specific TCR beta clonotypes dominating the ex vivo response.

TCRdb itself ran the reads through MiXCR, one entry per CDR3 protein. The sample includes under 300,000 distinct CDR3 sequences, approximately 22% of them seen just once. V and J are TRBV2 and TRBJ2-3; unclear D gene. The source of this sequence is a human donor in good health (CMV status not recorded). Some clones in this sample may be carry-over from other donors' samples. The sequencing here drew on cultured PBMCs, taken from culture after CMV antigen stimulation. CDR3 region: CASKDRDTQYF. CDR3 sequence (DNA): TGTGCCAGCAAAGATCGAGATACGCAGTATTTT.